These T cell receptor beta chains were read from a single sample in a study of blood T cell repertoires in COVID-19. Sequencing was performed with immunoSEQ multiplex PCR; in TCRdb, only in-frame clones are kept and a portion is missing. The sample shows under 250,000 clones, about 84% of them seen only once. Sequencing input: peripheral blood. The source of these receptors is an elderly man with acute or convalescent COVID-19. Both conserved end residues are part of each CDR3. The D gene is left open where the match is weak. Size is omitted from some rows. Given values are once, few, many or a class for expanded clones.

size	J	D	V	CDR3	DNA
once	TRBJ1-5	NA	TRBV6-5	CASSYRGGQPQHF	TGTGCCAGCAGTTACCGGGGGGGGCAGCCCCAGCATTTT
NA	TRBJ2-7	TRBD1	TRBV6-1	CASSEWTGGSYEQYF	TGTGCCAGCAGTGAATGGACAGGGGGTTCCTACGAGCAGTACTTC
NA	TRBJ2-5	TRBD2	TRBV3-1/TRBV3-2	CASSQDGLAGETQYF	TGTGCCAGCAGCCAAGACGGGCTAGCGGGGGAGACCCAGTACTTC
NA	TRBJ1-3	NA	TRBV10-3	CAMGPAGNTIYF	TGTGCCATGGGCCCCGCGGGAAACACCATATATTTT
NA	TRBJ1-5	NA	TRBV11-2	CASSLGTVNQPQHF	TGTGCCAGCAGCTTAGGAACAGTAAATCAGCCCCAGCATTTT
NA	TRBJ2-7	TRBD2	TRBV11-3	CASSWGGVPYEQYF	TGTGCCAGCAGCTGGGGGGGGGTTCCCTACGAGCAGTACTTC
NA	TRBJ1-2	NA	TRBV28	CASTSARVGGYTF	TGTGCCAGCACCTCAGCCAGGGTGGGAGGCTACACCTTC
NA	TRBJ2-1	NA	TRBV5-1	CASSLAGASYNEQFF	TGCGCCAGCAGCTTGGCAGGCGCCTCCTACAATGAGCAGTTCTTC
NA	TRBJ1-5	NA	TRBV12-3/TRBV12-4	CATGELGPQHF	TGTGCCACCGGGGAGTTAGGGCCCCAGCATTTT
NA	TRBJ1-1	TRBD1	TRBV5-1	CASSSFGDSTEAFF	TGCGCCAGCAGCTCCTTTGGGGACAGCACTGAAGCTTTCTTT
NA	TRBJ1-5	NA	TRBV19	CASSISNQPQHF	TGTGCCAGTAGTATATCTAATCAGCCCCAGCATTTT
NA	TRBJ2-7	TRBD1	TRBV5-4	CASSFRDREPYEQYF	TGTGCCAGCAGCTTCCGGGACAGGGAACCCTACGAGCAGTACTTC
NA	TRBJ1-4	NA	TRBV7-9	CASSLSEVEKLFF	TGTGCCAGCAGCTTAAGCGAAGTTGAAAAACTGTTTTTT
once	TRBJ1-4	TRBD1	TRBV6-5	CASKRQGISEKLFF	TGTGCCAGCAAGCGACAGGGGATCAGTGAAAAACTGTTTTTT
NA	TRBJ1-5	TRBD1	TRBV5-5	CASSLEGQGWQPQHF	TGTGCCAGCAGCTTGGAAGGACAGGGATGGCAGCCCCAGCATTTT
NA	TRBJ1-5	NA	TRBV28	CASSFPSPGVQHF	TGTGCCAGCAGTTTCCCCTCGCCGGGTGTTCAGCATTTT
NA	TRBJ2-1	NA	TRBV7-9	CASSPLRSSYNEQFF	TGTGCCAGCAGCCCCCTGCGGAGCTCCTACAATGAGCAGTTCTTC